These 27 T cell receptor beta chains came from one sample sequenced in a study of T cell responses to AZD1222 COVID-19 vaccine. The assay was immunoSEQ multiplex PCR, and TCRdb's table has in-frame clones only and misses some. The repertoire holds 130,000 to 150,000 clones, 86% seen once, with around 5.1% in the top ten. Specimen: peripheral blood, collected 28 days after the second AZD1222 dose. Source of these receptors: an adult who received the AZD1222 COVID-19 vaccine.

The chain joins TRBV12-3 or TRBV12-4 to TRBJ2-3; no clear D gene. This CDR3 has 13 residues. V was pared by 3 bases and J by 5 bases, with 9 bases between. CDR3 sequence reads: CASSFLLGDTQYF. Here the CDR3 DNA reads TGTGCCAGCAGTTTTCTTCTTGGAGATACGCAGTATTTT.

CDR3 protein: CASSLFDEQYF. The CDR3 nucleotides are TGTGCCAGCAGTTTATTCGACGAGCAGTACTTC. The chain carries TRBV12-3 or TRBV12-4 and TRBJ2-7, with D uncertain. The CDR3 runs 11 residues. The V gene lost 2 bases and the J gene lost 5 bases, with 4 bases spanning the gap.

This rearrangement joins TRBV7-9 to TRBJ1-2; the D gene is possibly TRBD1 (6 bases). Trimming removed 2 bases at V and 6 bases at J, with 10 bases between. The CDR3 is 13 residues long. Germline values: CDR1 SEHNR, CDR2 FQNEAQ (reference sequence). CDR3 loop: CASSLWQGNGYTF. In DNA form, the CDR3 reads TGTGCCAGCAGCTTATGGCAGGGGAATGGCTACACCTTC.

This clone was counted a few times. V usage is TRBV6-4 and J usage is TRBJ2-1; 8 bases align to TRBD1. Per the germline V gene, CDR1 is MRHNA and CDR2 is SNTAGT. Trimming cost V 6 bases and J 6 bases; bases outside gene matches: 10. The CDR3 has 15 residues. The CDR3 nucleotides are TGTGCCAGCAGCTACCGGGACAGGAAAATCAATGAGCAGTTCTTC. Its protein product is CASSYRDRKINEQFF.

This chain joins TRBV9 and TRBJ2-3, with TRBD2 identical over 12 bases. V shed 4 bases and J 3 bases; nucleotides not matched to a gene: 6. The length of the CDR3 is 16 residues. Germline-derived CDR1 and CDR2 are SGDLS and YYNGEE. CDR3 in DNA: TGTGCCAGCAGCTTCCTAGCGGGGGGGCGGACAGATACGCAGTATTTT. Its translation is CASSFLAGGRTDTQYF.

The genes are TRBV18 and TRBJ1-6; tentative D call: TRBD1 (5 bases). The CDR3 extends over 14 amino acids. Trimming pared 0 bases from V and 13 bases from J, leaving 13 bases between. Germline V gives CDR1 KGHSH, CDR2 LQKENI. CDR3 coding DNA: TGTGCCAGCTCACCACCTCCGGGGCCAGCCCCCCTCCACTTT. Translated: CASSPPPGPAPLHF. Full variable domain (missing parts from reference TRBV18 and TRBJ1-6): NAGVMQNPRHLVRRRGQEARLRCSPMKGHSHVYWYRQLPEEGLKFMVYLQKENIIDESGMPKERFSAEFPKEGPSILRIQQVVRGDSAAYFCASSPPPGPAPLHFGNGTRLTVT.

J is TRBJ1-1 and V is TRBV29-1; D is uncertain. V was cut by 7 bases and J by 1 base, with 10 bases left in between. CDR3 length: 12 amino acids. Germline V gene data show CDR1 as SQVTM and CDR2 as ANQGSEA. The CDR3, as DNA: TGCAGCGCAAAGACGGGGAACACTGAAGCTTTCTTT. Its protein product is CSAKTGNTEAFF.

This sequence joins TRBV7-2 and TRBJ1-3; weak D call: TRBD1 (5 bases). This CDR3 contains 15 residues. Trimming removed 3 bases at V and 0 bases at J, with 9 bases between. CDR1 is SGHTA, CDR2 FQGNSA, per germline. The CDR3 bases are TGTGCCAGCAGCTTGGCCGGGACCTCTGGAAACACCATATATTTT. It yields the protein CASSLAGTSGNTIYF. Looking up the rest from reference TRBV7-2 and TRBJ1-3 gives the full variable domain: GAGVSQSPSNKVTEKGKDVELRCDPISGHTALYWYRQSLGQGLEFLIYFQGNSAPDKSGLPSDRFSAERTGGSVSTLTIQRTQQEDSAVYLCASSLAGTSGNTIYFGEGSWLTVV.

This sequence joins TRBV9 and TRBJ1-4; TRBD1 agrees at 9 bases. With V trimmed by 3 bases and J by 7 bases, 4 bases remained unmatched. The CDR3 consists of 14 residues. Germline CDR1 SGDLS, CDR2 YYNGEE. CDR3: CASSAGQGAEKLFF. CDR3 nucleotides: TGTGCCAGCAGCGCGGGACAGGGCGCTGAAAAACTGTTTTTT.

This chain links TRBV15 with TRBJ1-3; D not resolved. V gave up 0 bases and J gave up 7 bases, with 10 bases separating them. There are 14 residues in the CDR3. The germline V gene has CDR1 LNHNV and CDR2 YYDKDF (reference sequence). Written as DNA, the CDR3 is TGTGCCACCAGCAGAGACGGAGGGCGGAACACCATATATTTT. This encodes CATSRDGGRNTIYF.

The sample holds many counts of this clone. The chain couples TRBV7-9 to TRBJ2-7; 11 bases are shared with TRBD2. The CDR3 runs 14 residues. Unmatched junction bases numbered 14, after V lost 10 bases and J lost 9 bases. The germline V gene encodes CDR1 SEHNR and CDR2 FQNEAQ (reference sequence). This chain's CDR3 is CANNSGRAPGGQYF. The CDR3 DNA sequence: TGTGCCAACAATAGCGGGAGGGCCCCCGGGGGGCAGTACTTC.

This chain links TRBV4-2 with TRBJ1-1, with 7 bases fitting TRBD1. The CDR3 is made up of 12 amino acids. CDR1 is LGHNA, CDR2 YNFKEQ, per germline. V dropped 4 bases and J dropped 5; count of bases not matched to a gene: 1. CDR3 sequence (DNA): TGTGCCAGCAGCCCGACAGGGACTGAAGCTTTCTTT. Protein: CASSPTGTEAFF.

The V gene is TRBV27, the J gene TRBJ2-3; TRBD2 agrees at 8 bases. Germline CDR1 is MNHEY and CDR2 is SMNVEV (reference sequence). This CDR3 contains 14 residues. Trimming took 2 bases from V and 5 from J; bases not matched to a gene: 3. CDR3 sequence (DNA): TGTGCCAGCAGTTTAGGACTAGCACAAGATACGCAGTATTTT. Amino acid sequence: CASSLGLAQDTQYF.

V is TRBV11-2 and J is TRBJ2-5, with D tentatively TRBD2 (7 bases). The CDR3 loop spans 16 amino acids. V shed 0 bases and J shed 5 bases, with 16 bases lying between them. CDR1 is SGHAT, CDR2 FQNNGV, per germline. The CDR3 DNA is TGTGCCAGCAGCTTAGACCTGGGGGGGGGCTCGGAGACCCAGTACTTC. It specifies CASSLDLGGGSETQYF.

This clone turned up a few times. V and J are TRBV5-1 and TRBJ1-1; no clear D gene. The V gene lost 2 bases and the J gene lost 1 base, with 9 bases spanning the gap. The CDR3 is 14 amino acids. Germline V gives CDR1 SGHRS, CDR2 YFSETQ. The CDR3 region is CASSFNAKNTEAFF. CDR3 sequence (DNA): TGCGCCAGCAGCTTTAATGCCAAGAACACTGAAGCTTTCTTT.

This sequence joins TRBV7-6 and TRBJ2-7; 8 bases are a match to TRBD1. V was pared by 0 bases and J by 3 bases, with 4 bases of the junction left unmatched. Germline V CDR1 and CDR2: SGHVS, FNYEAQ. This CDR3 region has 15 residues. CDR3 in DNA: TGTGCCAGCAGCTTAGCCCTCGGACAGGGCTACGAGCAGTACTTC. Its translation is CASSLALGQGYEQYF.

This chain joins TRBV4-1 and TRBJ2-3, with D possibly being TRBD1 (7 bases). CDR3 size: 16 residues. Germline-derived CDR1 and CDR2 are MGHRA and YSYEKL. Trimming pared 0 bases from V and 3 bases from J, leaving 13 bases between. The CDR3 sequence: CASSQEAQGGTDTQYF. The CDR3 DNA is TGCGCCAGCAGCCAAGAGGCGCAGGGGGGAACAGATACGCAGTATTTT.

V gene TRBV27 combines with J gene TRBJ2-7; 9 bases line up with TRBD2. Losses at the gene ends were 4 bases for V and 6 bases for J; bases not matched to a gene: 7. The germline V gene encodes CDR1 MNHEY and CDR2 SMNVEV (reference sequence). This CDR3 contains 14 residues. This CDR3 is CASSSHAGGGEQYF. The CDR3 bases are TGTGCCAGCAGTTCCCACGCGGGGGGGGGCGAGCAGTACTTC.

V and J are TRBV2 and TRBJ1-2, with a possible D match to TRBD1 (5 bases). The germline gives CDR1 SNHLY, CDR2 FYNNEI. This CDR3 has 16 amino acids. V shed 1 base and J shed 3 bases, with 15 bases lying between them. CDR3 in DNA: TGTGCCAGCAGTGAAGAAGTAGAAGGGGAGGACTATGGCTACACCTTC. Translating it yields CASSEEVEGEDYGYTF.

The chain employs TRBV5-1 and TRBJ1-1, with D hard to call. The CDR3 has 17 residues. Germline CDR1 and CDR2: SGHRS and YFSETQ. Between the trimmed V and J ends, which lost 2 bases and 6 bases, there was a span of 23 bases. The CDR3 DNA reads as TGCGCCAGCAGCTTTTTAGGAATATGGCCCGACGAACCTGAAGCTTTCTTT. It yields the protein CASSFLGIWPDEPEAFF.

CDR3 region: CASSLPNEQFF. The CDR3 DNA is TGTGCCAGCAGCTTACCCAATGAGCAGTTCTTC. This chain uses TRBV13 with TRBJ2-1; D gene ambiguous. CDR3 length: 11 residues. Germline V gene data show CDR1 as PRHDT and CDR2 as FYEKMQ (reference sequence). Trimming pared 2 bases from V and 6 bases from J, leaving 2 bases between.

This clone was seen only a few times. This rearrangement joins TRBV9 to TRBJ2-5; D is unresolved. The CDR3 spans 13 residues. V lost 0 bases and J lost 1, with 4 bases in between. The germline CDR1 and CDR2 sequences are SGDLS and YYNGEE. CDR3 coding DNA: TGTGCCAGCAGCGTAGCGGGCCAAGAGACCCAGTACTTC. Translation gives CASSVAGQETQYF.

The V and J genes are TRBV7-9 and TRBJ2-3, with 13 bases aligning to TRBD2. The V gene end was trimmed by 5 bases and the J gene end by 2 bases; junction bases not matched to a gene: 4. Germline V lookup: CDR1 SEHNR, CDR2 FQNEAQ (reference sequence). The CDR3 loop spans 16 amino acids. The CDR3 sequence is CASSRLAGGFTDTQYF. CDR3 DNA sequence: TGTGCCAGCAGCCGACTAGCGGGGGGCTTCACAGATACGCAGTATTTT.

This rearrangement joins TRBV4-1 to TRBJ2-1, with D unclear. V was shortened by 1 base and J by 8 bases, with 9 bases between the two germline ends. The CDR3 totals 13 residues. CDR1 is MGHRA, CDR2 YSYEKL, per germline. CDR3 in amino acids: CASSQVSWDEQFF. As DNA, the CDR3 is TGCGCCAGCAGCCAAGTATCGTGGGATGAGCAGTTCTTC.

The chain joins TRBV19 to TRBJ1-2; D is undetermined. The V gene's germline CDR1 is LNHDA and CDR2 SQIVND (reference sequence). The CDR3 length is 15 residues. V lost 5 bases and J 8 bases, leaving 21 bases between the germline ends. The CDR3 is CASSGQVGPLSGYTF. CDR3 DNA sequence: TGTGCCAGTAGTGGCCAGGTCGGGCCCTTGAGCGGCTACACCTTC.

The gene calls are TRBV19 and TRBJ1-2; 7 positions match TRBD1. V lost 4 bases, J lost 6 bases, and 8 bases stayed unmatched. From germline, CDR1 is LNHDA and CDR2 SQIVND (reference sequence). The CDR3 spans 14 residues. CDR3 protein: CASSKSTGKDGYTF. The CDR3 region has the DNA TGTGCCAGTAGTAAATCGACAGGGAAGGATGGCTACACCTTC.

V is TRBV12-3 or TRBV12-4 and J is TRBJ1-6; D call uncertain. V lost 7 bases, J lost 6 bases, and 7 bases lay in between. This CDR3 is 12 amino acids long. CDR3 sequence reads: CASNLSNSPLHF. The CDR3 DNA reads TGTGCCAGCAACCTGAGTAATTCACCCCTCCACTTT.